These 16 T cell receptor beta chains originate from one sample sequenced in a study of cytomegalovirus exposure and HLA in healthy donors. PCR involved 60 Vbeta and 13 Jbeta primers. Sequencing used immunoSEQ multiplex PCR; TCRdb keeps in-frame clones, though not all of them. This sample has 130,000 or so clones, with around 87% found just once. What was sequenced was PBMCs. The receptors shown here come from a woman in her 30s in good health and CMV-seronegative.

The V call is TRBV14, the J call TRBJ1-1; D perhaps matches TRBD1 (5 bases). With 1 base removed from V and 5 bases from J, the gap between germline ends came to 14 bases. CDR3 length: 15 residues. The V gene's germline CDR1 is SGHDN and CDR2 FVKESK. This CDR3 is CASSQAGVGGTEAFF. CDR3 nucleotides: TGTGCCAGCAGCCAAGCCGGGGTTGGGGGGACTGAAGCTTTCTTT.

The chain joins TRBV5-4 to TRBJ2-3; D not certain. Trimming removed 2 bases from V and 4 bases from J, with 14 bases in between. The CDR3 loop spans 15 amino acids. Germline loops: CDR1 SGHNT, CDR2 YYREEE (reference sequence). The CDR3 sequence: CASSLPLGDSDTQYF. The CDR3 DNA sequence: TGTGCCAGCAGCTTACCCCTCGGTGACTCAGATACGCAGTATTTT.

V and J are TRBV18 and TRBJ2-5, with D perhaps TRBD2 (6 bases). The CDR3 is 14 residues long. Germline V gene data show CDR1 as KGHSH and CDR2 as LQKENI. With 2 bases removed from V and 7 bases from J, the gap between germline ends came to 14 bases. CDR3 nucleotide sequence: TGTGCCAGCTCACCAGACACCGCGGGGTCGACCCAGTACTTC. Its protein product is CASSPDTAGSTQYF.

This chain uses TRBV28 with TRBJ1-4, with 7 positions matching TRBD1. The CDR3 contains 15 residues. V was clipped by 6 bases and J by 8 bases; unmatched bases: 12. Per germline, CDR1 MDHEN and CDR2 SYDVKM. DNA of the CDR3: TGTGCCAGCAGCGCGCCGGACAGGAATTTCGAAAAACTGTTTTTT. This codes for CASSAPDRNFEKLFF.

The V gene is TRBV5-4, the J gene TRBJ2-7; 8 bases align to TRBD1. The germline V gene has CDR1 SGHNT and CDR2 YYREEE (reference sequence). This CDR3 is built from 14 residues. V lost 0 bases and J lost 5; bases outside the gene matches: 4. The CDR3 spells CASSLADRANEQYF. The CDR3 region has the DNA TGTGCCAGCAGCTTGGCGGACAGGGCCAACGAGCAGTACTTC.

J is TRBJ1-5 and V is TRBV27; 7 nucleotides match TRBD1. The germline CDR1 and CDR2 sequences are MNHEY and SMNVEV (reference sequence). The CDR3 has 15 amino acids. V lost 4 bases, J lost 3 bases, and 6 bases stayed unmatched. The CDR3 protein is CASSSLGQLNQPQHF. The DNA of the CDR3 is TGTGCCAGCAGTTCCCTGGGACAGCTCAATCAGCCCCAGCATTTT.

This chain joins TRBV27 and TRBJ2-7; 9 bases map to TRBD1. The CDR3 runs 14 residues. V shed 5 bases and J 5 bases; nucleotides not matched to a gene: 7. The germline V gene has CDR1 MNHEY and CDR2 SMNVEV (reference sequence). DNA for the CDR3: TGTGCCAGCAGTCCCTGGGACAGGGTCCACGAGCAGTACTTC. It translates to CASSPWDRVHEQYF.

V usage is TRBV7-2 and J usage is TRBJ2-1; 7 bases fit TRBD2. V gave up 7 bases and J gave up 5 bases; unmatched junction bases: 11. The CDR3 covers 15 residues. CDR1 is SGHTA and CDR2 is FQGNSA in the germline V gene. CDR3 DNA: TGTGCCAGCACCCCCGGCTGGGGGGGAAACAATGAGCAGTTCTTC. This sequence encodes CASTPGWGGNNEQFF. The full variable domain, with the rest looked up from reference TRBV7-2 and TRBJ2-1, is GAGVSQSPSNKVTEKGKDVELRCDPISGHTALYWYRQSLGQGLEFLIYFQGNSAPDKSGLPSDRFSAERTGGSVSTLTIQRTQQEDSAVYLCASTPGWGGNNEQFFGPGTRLTVL.

This clone appeared a few times. The chain recombines TRBV7-6 with TRBJ2-7; D is undetermined. Per the germline V gene, CDR1 is SGHVS and CDR2 is FNYEAQ. This CDR3 is built from 12 residues. V lost 2 bases to trimming and J lost 5 bases, with 7 bases between them. CDR3 nucleotide sequence: TGTGCCAGCAGCTTACCCCGGGACGAGCAGTACTTC. This gives the protein CASSLPRDEQYF. The entire variable domain, with the rest obtained from reference TRBV7-6 and TRBJ2-7, is as follows: GAGVSQSPRYKVTKRGQDVALRCDPISGHVSLYWYRQALGQGPEFLTYFNYEAQQDKSGLPNDRFSAERPEGSISTLTIQRTEQRDSAMYRCASSLPRDEQYFGPGTRLTVT.

J is TRBJ1-4 and V is TRBV19; TRBD1 is a possible D gene (5 bases). This CDR3 has 18 residues. The V gene lost 7 bases and the J gene lost 8 bases, with 29 bases spanning the gap. Germline lookup yields CDR1 LNHDA and CDR2 SQIVND (reference sequence). The DNA for the CDR3 is TGTGCCAGTATATCCATCCAGTCTAGTGTGGACAATGGGGAAAAACTGTTTTTT. Translating gives CASISIQSSVDNGEKLFF.

The rearrangement uses TRBV28 and TRBJ2-7; 8 bases are shared with TRBD1. Germline assignment: CDR1 MDHEN and CDR2 SYDVKM. The CDR3 has 14 amino acids. With 1 base clipped from V and 5 bases from J, the junction kept 4 bases outside the gene matches. This CDR3 reads CASSLSGGRDEQYF. The CDR3 DNA reads TGTGCCAGCAGTTTATCAGGGGGCCGGGACGAGCAGTACTTC.

The chain carries TRBV28 and TRBJ2-7; TRBD1 matches at 8 bases. Germline loops: CDR1 MDHEN, CDR2 SYDVKM. Germline trimming cut 5 bases from V and 0 bases from J; bases unmatched to any gene: 12. This CDR3 is 17 amino acids long. Here the CDR3 DNA reads TGTGCCAGCAGTCGGGGAGACAGGGGAAGAAGCTCCTACGAGCAGTACTTC. Translation gives CASSRGDRGRSSYEQYF. The complete variable domain, with remaining parts taken from reference TRBV28 and TRBJ2-7, reads DVKVTQSSRYLVKRTGEKVFLECVQDMDHENMFWYRQDPGLGLRLIYFSYDVKMKEKGDIPEGYSVSREKKERFSLILESASTNQTSMYLCASSRGDRGRSSYEQYFGPGTRLTVT.

The genes are TRBV19 and TRBJ2-1; D not resolved. This CDR3 region has 15 residues. The V end lost 5 bases, the J end lost 6 bases, and 17 bases lay between the germline ends. CDR1 LNHDA and CDR2 SQIVND come from the germline V gene (reference sequence). DNA for the CDR3: TGTGCCAGTAGTTTTTCCCTCGGGTCGATCAATGAGCAGTTCTTC. Translation: CASSFSLGSINEQFF.

The rearrangement links TRBV6-1 to TRBJ2-5; possibly TRBD1 for D (6 bases). The J call may be in error: the DNA end matches TRBJ2-7 better. Looked up from germline, CDR1 is MNHNS and CDR2 is SASEGT. This CDR3 has 17 amino acids. In DNA, the CDR3 is TGTGCCAGCAGTGGAAGGTCACTAAGACTAAGGGGGTCCGAGCAGTACTTC. Residues: CASSGRSLRLRGSEQYF.

The V and J genes are TRBV7-9 and TRBJ2-4; D perhaps matches TRBD1 (8 bases). V gave up 5 bases and J gave up 1 base, with 24 bases separating them. CDR3 length: 19 amino acids. CDR1 is SEHNR, CDR2 FQNEAQ, per germline (reference sequence). The chain's CDR3 is CASSAGQVGGLKAKNIQYF. Written as DNA, the CDR3 is TGTGCCAGCAGCGCGGGACAGGTGGGGGGGTTGAAGGCCAAAAACATTCAGTACTTC.

The gene calls are TRBV21-1 and TRBJ2-7; the table calls TRBD1, which could not be checked here. TRBV21-1 is recorded as a pseudogene. CDR3 length: 17 amino acids. The CDR3 sequence: CASSKPGPTLQWAEQYF. For the CDR3, the DNA is TGTGCCAGCAGCAAACCCGGCCCTACTCTGCAGTGGGCCGAGCAGTACTTC.